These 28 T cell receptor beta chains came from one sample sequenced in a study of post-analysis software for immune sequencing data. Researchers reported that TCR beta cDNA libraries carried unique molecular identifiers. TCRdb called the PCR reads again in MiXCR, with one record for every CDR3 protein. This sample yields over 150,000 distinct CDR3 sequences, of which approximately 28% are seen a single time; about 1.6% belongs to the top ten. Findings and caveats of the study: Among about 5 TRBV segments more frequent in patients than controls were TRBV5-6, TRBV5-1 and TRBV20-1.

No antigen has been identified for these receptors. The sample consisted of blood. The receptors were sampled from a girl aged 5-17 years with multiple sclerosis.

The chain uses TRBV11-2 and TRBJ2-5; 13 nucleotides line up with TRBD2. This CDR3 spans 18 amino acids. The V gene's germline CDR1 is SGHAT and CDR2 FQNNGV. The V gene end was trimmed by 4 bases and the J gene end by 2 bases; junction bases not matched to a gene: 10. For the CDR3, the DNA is TGTGCCAGCAGCTCGCCAATGGGACTAGCGGGGTATCAAGAGACCCAGTACTTC. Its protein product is CASSSPMGLAGYQETQYF.

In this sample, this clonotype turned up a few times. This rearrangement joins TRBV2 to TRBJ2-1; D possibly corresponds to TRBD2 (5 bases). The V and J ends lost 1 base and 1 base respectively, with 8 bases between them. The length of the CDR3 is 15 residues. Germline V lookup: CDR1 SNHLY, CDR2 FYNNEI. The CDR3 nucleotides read TGTGCCAGCAGTGAAGACGGGAATTCCTACAATGAGCAGTTCTTC. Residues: CASSEDGNSYNEQFF.

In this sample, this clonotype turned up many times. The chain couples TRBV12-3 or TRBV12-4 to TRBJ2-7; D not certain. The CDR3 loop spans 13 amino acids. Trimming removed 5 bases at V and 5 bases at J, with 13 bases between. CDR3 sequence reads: CASSQVDGDEQYF. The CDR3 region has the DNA TGTGCCAGCAGTCAGGTTGATGGGGACGAGCAGTACTTC.

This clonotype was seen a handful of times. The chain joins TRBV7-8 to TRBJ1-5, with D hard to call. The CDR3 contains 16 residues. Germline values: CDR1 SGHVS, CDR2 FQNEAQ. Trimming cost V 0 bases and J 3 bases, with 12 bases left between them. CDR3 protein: CASSLASGPINQPQHF. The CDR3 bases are TGTGCCAGCAGCTTAGCATCCGGACCGATCAATCAGCCCCAGCATTTT.

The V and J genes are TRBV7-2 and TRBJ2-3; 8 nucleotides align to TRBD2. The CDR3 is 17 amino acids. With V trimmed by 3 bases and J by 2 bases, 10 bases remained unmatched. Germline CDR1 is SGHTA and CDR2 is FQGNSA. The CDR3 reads CASSFPLPSGSTDTQYF. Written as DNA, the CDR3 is TGTGCCAGCAGCTTCCCCCTCCCTAGCGGGTCCACAGATACGCAGTATTTT.

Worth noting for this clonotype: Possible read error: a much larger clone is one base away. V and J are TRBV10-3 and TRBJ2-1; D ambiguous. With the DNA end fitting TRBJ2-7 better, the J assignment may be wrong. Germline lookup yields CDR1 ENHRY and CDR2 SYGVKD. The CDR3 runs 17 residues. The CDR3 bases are TGTGCCATCAGTGAGTCTACAGTCAACTTCTCCTACAATGAGCAGTACTTC. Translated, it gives CAISESTVNFSYNEQYF.

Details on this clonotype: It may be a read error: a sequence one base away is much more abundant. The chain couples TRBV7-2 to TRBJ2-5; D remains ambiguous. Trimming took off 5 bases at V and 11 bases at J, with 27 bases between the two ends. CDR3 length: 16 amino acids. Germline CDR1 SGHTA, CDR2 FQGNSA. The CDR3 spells CASSPFPQRPYNEQYF. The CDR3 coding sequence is TGTGCCAGCAGCCCCTTCCCACAGAGACCCTACAATGAGCAGTACTTC.

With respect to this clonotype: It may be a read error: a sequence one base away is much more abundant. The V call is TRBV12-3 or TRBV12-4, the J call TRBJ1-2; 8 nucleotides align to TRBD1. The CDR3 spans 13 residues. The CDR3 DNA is TGTGTCAGCAACCCAGGGGGCCCTTACGGCTACACCTTC. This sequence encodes CVSNPGGPYGYTF.

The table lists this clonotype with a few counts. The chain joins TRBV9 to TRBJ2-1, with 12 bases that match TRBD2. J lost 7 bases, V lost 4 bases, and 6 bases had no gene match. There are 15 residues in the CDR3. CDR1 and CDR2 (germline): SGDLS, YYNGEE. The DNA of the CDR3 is TGTGCCAGCAGCACCTTCGGGACTAGCGGGAATGAGCAGTTCTTC. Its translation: CASSTFGTSGNEQFF.

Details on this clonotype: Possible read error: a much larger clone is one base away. The CDR3 coding sequence is TGTGCCAGCAGTTATTTGGGACAGGGTTTCGACGAGCACTACTTC. Its protein is CASSYLGQGFDEHYF. V usage is TRBV6-5 and J usage is TRBJ2-4; TRBD1 matches 9 bases. The J segment lost 16 bases and the V segment lost 3 bases, leaving 16 bases of the junction unmatched. This CDR3 has 15 residues. The germline V gene encodes CDR1 MNHEY and CDR2 SVGAGI.

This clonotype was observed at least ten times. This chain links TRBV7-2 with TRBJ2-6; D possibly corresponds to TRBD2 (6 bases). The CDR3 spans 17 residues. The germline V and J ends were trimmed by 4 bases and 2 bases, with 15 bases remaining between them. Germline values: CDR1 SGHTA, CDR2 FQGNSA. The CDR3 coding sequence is TGTGCCAGCAGCTCGGGAGAGAGGGTGGCTGGGGCCAACGTCCTGACTTTC. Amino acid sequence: CASSSGERVAGANVLTF.

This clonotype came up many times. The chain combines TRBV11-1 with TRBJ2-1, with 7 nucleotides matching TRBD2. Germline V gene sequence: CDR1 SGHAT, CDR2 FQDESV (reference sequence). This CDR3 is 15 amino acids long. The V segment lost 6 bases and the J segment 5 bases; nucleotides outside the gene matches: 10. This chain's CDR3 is CASSSGASGHNEQFF. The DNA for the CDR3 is TGTGCCAGCAGTTCCGGGGCTAGCGGTCACAATGAGCAGTTCTTC.

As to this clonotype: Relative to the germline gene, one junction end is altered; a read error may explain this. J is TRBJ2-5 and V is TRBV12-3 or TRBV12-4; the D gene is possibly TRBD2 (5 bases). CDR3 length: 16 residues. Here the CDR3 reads CTSSLPSGNWGETQYF. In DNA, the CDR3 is TGTACCAGCAGTCTCCCTTCCGGGAATTGGGGAGAGACCCAGTACTTC.

The CDR3 sequence is CASSLGGGSQPQHF. CDR3 coding DNA: TGTGCCAGCAGCCTAGGGGGGGGTAGTCAGCCCCAGCATTTT. V usage is TRBV9 and J usage is TRBJ1-5; weak D call: TRBD1 (6 bases). The ends were cut back, 4 bases at V and 6 bases at J, with 14 bases in the middle. CDR3 length: 14 residues. The germline gives CDR1 SGDLS, CDR2 YYNGEE.

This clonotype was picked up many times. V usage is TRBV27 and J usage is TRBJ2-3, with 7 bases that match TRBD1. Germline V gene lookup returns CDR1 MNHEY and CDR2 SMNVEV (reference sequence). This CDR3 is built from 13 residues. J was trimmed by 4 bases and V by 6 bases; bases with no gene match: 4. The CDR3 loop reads CASRNTGADTQYF. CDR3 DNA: TGTGCCAGCAGGAACACAGGGGCAGATACGCAGTATTTT.

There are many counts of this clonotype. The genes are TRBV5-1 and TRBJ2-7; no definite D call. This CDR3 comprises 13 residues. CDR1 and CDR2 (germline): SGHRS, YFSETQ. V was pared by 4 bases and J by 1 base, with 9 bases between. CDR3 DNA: TGCGCCAGCAGCCGCGGAGAGTCCTACGAGCAGTACTTC. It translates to CASSRGESYEQYF. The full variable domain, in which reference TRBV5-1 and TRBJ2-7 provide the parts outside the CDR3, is KAGVTQTPRYLIKTRGQQVTLSCSPISGHRSVSWYQQTPGQGLQFLFEYFSETQRNKGNFPGRFSGRQFSNSRSEMNVSTLELGDSALYLCASSRGESYEQYFGPGTRLTVT.

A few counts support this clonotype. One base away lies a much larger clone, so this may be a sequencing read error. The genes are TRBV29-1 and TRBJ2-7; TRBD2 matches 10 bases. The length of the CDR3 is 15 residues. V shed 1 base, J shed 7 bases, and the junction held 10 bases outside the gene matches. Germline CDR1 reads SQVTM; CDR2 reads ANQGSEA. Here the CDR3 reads CSVEGGAGGPGEQYF. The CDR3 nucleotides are TGCAGCGTTGAAGGGGGAGCGGGAGGGCCGGGTGAGCAGTACTTC.

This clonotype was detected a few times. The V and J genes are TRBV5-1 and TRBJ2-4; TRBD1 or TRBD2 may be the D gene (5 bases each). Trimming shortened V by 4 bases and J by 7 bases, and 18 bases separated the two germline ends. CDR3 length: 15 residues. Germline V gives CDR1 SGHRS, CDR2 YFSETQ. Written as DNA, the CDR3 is TGCGCCAGCAGCACGAGCCCTGGCAGGGAGAACATTCAGTACTTC. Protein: CASSTSPGRENIQYF.

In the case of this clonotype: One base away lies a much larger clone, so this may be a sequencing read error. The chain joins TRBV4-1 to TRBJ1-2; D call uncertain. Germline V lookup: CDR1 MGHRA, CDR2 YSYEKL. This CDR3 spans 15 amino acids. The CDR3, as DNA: TGCGCCAGCAACCAACCCATGGCACCTAACTATGGCTACACCTTC. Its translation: CASNQPMAPNYGYTF.

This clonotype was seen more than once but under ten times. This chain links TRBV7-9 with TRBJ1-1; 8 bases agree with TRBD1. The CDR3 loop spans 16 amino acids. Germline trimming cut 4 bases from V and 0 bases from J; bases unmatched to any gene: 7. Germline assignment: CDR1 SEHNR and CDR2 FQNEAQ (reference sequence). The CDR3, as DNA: TGTGCCAGCAGCTCGACCCGGACAGGGATGAACACTGAAGCTTTCTTT. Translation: CASSSTRTGMNTEAFF.

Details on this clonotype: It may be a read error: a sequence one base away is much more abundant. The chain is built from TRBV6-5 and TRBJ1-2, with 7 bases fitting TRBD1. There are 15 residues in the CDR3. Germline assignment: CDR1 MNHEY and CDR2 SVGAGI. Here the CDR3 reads CASSTDRANGYGHTF. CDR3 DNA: TGTGCCAGCAGTACCGACAGGGCCAACGGGTATGGCCACACCTTC.

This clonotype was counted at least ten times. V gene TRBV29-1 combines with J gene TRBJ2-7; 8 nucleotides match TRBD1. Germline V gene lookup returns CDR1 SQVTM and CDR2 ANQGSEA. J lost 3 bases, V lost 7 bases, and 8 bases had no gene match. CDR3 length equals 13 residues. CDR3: CSATGGSSYEQYF. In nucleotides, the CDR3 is TGCAGCGCAACAGGGGGTTCGAGCTACGAGCAGTACTTC.

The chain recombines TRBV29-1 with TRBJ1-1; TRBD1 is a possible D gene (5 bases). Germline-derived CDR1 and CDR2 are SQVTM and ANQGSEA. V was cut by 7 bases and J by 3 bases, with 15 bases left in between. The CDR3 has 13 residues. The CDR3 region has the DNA TGCAGCGCCGGGGGAGGAGGATACACTGAAGCTTTCTTT. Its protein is CSAGGGGYTEAFF.

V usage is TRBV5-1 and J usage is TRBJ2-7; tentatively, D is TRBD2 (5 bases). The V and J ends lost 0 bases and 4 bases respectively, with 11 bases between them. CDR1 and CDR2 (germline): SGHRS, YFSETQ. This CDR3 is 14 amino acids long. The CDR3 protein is CASSLDGGFYEQYF. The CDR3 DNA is TGCGCCAGCAGCTTGGATGGCGGGTTTTACGAGCAGTACTTC.

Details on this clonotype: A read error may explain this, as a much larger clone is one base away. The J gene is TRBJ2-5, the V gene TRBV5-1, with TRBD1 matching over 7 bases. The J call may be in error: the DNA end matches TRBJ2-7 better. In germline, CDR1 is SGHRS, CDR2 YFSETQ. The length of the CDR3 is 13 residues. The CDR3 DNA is TGCGCCAACAGCCTAGGGACAGCGAACGAGCAGTACTTC. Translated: CANSLGTANEQYF.

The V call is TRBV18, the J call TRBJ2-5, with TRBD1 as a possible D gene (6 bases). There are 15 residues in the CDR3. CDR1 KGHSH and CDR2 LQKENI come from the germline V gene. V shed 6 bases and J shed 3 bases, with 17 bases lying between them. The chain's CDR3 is CASSSGPEGEETQYF. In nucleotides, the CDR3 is TGTGCCAGCTCCTCGGGACCCGAGGGGGAAGAGACCCAGTACTTC. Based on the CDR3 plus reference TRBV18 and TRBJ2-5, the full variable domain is NAGVMQNPRHLVRRRGQEARLRCSPMKGHSHVYWYRQLPEEGLKFMVYLQKENIIDESGMPKERFSAEFPKEGPSILRIQQVVRGDSAAYFCASSSGPEGEETQYFGPGTRLLVL.

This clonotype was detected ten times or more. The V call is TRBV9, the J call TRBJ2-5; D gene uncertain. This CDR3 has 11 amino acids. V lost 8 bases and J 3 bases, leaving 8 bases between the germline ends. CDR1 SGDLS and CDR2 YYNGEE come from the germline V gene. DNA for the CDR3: TGTGCCAGGCCGGCGGAAGAGACCCAGTACTTC. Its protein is CARPAEETQYF.

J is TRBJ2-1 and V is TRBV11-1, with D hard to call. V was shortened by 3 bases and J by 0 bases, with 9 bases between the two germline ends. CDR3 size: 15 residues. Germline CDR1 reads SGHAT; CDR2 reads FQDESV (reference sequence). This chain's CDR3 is CASSFSLSSYNEQFF. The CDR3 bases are TGTGCCAGCAGCTTTAGCCTAAGCTCCTACAATGAGCAGTTCTTC.